This T cell receptor (beta chain) was obtained from a study of STAT5B mutations in CD4+ large granular lymphocyte leukemia. Overall study findings and caveats: Patient CD4-sorted repertoires looked more clonal than healthy CD4+ repertoires, even without putative leukemic clones. No patients shared main leukemic clonotypes, though roughly 27% appeared at low frequency elsewhere. Compared with healthy controls (2/35), patient top clones favored TRBV06 (8/27).

The V end lost 2 bases, the J end lost 3 bases, and 11 bases lay between the germline ends. The length of the CDR3 is 14 residues. Germline assignment: CDR1 SGHRS and CDR2 YFSETQ. Concerning this clone: Its target is unknown.

Authors' processing steps: A productive frequency of 2.59 x 10-5 was the lowest detectable. Profiling relied on immunoSEQ multiplex PCR, and the TCRdb table lists in-frame clones only, not all of them. V and J calls and clone size are given by that table; D and trimming were obtained from the DNA. The sample lists about 29,000 clones, approximately 80% occurring once. The clonotype comes from a human donor in good health. The gene calls are TRBV5-1 and TRBJ1-1; maybe TRBD1 (5 bases). Material for sequencing was CD4+ T cells from blood buffy coats. This chain's CDR3 is CASSLDFRDTEAFF. The CDR3 DNA is TGCGCCAGCAGCTTAGACTTCAGGGACACTGAAGCTTTCTTT.